This T cell receptor (beta chain) came from a study of T cells in Graves' hyperthyroidism and ophthalmopathy. This clonotype was seen repeatedly, ten times or more. TCR beta CDR3 regions were amplified from RNA transcripts. TCR CDR3 regions were first amplified by RT-PCR with HTBI primers. TCRdb called the multiplex PCR reads again in MiXCR, with one record for every CDR3 protein. The table shows around 250,000 distinct CDR3 sequences, with around 26% occurring only once. CDR1 is SGHTA, CDR2 FQGNSA, per germline. Trimming stripped 2 bases from V and 7 bases from J, with 11 bases between. The CDR3 loop spans 14 amino acids.

The sample consisted of blood. The chain carries TRBV7-2 and TRBJ2-2, with a tentative D call TRBD2 (7 bases). This TCR was recovered from a woman aged 35 to 49 with Graves' ophthalmopathy. This chain's CDR3 is CASSLKGGGGELFF. The CDR3 DNA follows: TGTGCCAGCAGCTTAAAGGGAGGGGGCGGGGAGCTGTTTTTT.